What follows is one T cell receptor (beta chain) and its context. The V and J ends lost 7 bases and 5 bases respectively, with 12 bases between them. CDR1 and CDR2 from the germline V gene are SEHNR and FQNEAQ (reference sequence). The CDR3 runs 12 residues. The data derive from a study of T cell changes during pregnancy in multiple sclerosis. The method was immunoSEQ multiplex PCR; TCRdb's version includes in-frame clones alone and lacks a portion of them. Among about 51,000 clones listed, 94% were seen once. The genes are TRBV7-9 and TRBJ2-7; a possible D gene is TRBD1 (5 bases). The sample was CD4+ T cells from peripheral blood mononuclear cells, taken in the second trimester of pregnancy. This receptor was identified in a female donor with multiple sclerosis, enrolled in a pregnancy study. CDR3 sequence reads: CASILPRDEQYF. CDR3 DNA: TGTGCCAGCATCCTTCCCAGGGACGAGCAGTACTTC.